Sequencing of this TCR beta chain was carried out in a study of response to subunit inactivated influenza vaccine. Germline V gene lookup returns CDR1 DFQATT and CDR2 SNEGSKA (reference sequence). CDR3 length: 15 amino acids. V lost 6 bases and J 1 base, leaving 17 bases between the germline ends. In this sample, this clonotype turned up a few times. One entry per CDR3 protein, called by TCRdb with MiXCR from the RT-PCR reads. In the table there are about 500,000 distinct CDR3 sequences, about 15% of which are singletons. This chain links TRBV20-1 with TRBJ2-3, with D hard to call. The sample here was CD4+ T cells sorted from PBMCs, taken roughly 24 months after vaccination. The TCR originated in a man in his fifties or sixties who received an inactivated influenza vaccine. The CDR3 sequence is CSAPGSGRGTDTQYF. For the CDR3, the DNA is TGCAGTGCCCCCGGTTCCGGAAGGGGCACAGATACGCAGTATTTT.